A single sample gave rise to the 6 T cell receptor beta chains below, sequenced in a study of CD8 T cells in Susac syndrome. Random hexamers were used to reverse transcribe the RNA input (about 0.5 to 1 ug). TCRdb re-derived calls from the immunoSEQ multiplex PCR reads in MiXCR, one entry per CDR3 protein. The sample has some 130,000 distinct CDR3 sequences, approximately 95% seen once; the top ten hold roughly 0.2%. The sequencing input was CD8+ T cells from PBMCs. These receptors were taken from a human donor with Susac syndrome.

In DNA form, the CDR3 reads TGTGCCAGCAGTGGACTAGCGGGTCACTACGAGCAGTACTTC. It translates to CASSGLAGHYEQYF. The V gene is TRBV6-5, the J gene TRBJ2-7; 11 bases are shared with TRBD2. CDR3 length: 14 residues. Trimming removed 5 bases from V and 3 bases from J; junction bases left unmatched: 3. Germline CDR1 is MNHEY and CDR2 is SVGAGI.

The chain joins TRBV28 to TRBJ2-7; 10 bases align to TRBD1. V dropped 7 bases and J dropped 4; count of bases not matched to a gene: 4. The germline gives CDR1 MDHEN, CDR2 SYDVKM. The CDR3 is 13 amino acids. The CDR3 DNA follows: TGTGCCAGCAATCTGGGACAGGGGTACGAGCAGTACTTC. Its protein product is CASNLGQGYEQYF.

This clonotype showed up just once. The germline gene is not matched at one end of the junction; a read error may be the cause. The chain recombines TRBV7-7 with TRBJ1-5; tentatively, D is TRBD1 (6 bases). Germline loops: CDR1 SSHAT, CDR2 FNYEAQ (reference sequence). The CDR3 has 15 residues. The CDR3 DNA is TGTGCTAGCAGCTTAGCGTGGGGGCGGGATCAGCCCCAGCATTTT. Translation gives CASSLAWGRDQPQHF.

The CDR3 DNA reads TGCGCCAGCACCCCGGGACTAGCCTTCAACATTCAGTACTTC. Translation gives CASTPGLAFNIQYF. The chain combines TRBV4-1 with TRBJ2-4, with TRBD2 matching 9 bases. There are 14 residues in the CDR3. V shed 7 bases, J shed 7 bases, and the junction held 8 bases outside the gene matches. Germline V gene sequence: CDR1 MGHRA, CDR2 YSYEKL.

This clonotype was observed once. This sequence joins TRBV9 and TRBJ2-6, with D uncertain. The CDR3 contains 16 residues. The V end lost 3 bases, the J end lost 2 bases, and 12 bases lay between the germline ends. Germline V gene sequence: CDR1 SGDLS, CDR2 YYNGEE. CDR3 coding DNA: TGTGCCAGCAGCGGCCTAAGGGCCACTGGGGCCAACGTCCTGACTTTC. It encodes CASSGLRATGANVLTF.

The chain has TRBV30 and TRBJ1-2, with TRBD1 as a possible D gene (5 bases). Trimming took 2 bases from V and 5 from J, leaving 18 bases between them. This CDR3 spans 15 amino acids. Germline CDR1 GTSNPN, CDR2 SVGIG (reference sequence). The CDR3 nucleotides read TGTGCCTGGAGTCCCCCCCTGATAGGGGCATATGGCTACACCTTC. Its translation is CAWSPPLIGAYGYTF.